This is a list of T cell receptor beta chains from one sample in a study of T cell responses to AZD1222 COVID-19 vaccine. The data were produced by immunoSEQ multiplex PCR, yet TCRdb's version contains in-frame clones alone and is incomplete. Seen here are roughly 150,000 clones, 85% to 95% observed once, and the top ten hold approximately 1.5%. The starting material was peripheral blood, obtained on day 0 of AZD1222 vaccination. The receptor source for this set is an adult in good health. Each CDR3 is given with its conserved first and last residue. A D gene is named only where the DNA matches it firmly. Clone size is stated in some rows and not others, as once, few, many or a class when expanded.

v_call: TRBV10-1
j_call: TRBJ2-1
d_call: TRBD2
clone_size: NA
cdr3_aa: CASSEDVAGGPYNEQFF
cdr3_nt: TGCGCCAGCAGTGAAGACGTAGCGGGGGGGCCCTACAATGAGCAGTTCTTC

v_call: TRBV29-1
j_call: TRBJ2-1
d_call: NA
clone_size: NA
cdr3_aa: CSVEVQGNSYNEQFF
cdr3_nt: TGCAGCGTTGAAGTGCAGGGGAACTCCTACAATGAGCAGTTCTTC

v_call: TRBV19
j_call: TRBJ1-1
d_call: NA
clone_size: NA
cdr3_aa: CASSVSSGQRRAFF
cdr3_nt: TGTGCCAGTAGTGTATCCTCGGGTCAGCGTCGGGCTTTCTTT

v_call: TRBV11-2
j_call: TRBJ1-2
d_call: NA
clone_size: NA
cdr3_aa: CASSQGTGRGYTF
cdr3_nt: TGTGCCAGCAGCCAAGGCACAGGTCGTGGCTACACCTTC

v_call: TRBV15
j_call: TRBJ1-2
d_call: NA
clone_size: NA
cdr3_aa: CATSRDRKGQPYGYTF
cdr3_nt: TGTGCCACCAGCAGAGATCGTAAGGGGCAGCCCTATGGCTACACCTTC

v_call: TRBV14
j_call: TRBJ1-4
d_call: NA
clone_size: NA
cdr3_aa: CASSPRATNEKLFF
cdr3_nt: TGTGCCAGCAGCCCCCGCGCAACTAATGAAAAACTGTTTTTT

v_call: TRBV30
j_call: TRBJ1-5
d_call: NA
clone_size: NA
cdr3_aa: CAWSEGFNQPQHF
cdr3_nt: TGTGCCTGGAGTGAAGGGTTCAATCAGCCCCAGCATTTT

v_call: TRBV7-2
j_call: TRBJ1-2
d_call: TRBD1
clone_size: NA
cdr3_aa: CASSLDREGGYTF
cdr3_nt: TGTGCCAGCAGCTTGGACAGGGAGGGTGGCTACACCTTC

v_call: TRBV6-5
j_call: TRBJ1-5
d_call: NA
clone_size: NA
cdr3_aa: CASGRGASGNQPQHF
cdr3_nt: TGTGCCAGCGGAAGGGGGGCTTCGGGGAATCAGCCCCAGCATTTT

v_call: TRBV28
j_call: TRBJ2-2
d_call: NA
clone_size: NA
cdr3_aa: CASSLWSANTGELFF
cdr3_nt: TGTGCCAGCAGTTTATGGTCAGCTAACACCGGGGAGCTGTTTTTT

v_call: TRBV6-4
j_call: TRBJ1-2
d_call: NA
clone_size: NA
cdr3_aa: CASSDSLGANYGYTF
cdr3_nt: TGTGCCAGCAGTGACTCCCTTGGAGCCAACTATGGCTACACCTTC

v_call: TRBV20-1
j_call: TRBJ1-2
d_call: NA
clone_size: NA
cdr3_aa: CSGLTRYGYTF
cdr3_nt: TGCAGTGGGCTCACCCGCTATGGCTACACCTTC

v_call: TRBV5-6
j_call: TRBJ2-7
d_call: NA
clone_size: NA
cdr3_aa: CASSLGNRPTYEQYF
cdr3_nt: TGTGCCAGCAGCTTGGGGAACAGGCCCACCTACGAGCAGTACTTC

v_call: TRBV29-1
j_call: TRBJ2-7
d_call: NA
clone_size: NA
cdr3_aa: CSVEDFYEQYF
cdr3_nt: TGCAGCGTTGAGGACTTCTACGAGCAGTACTTC

v_call: TRBV3-1/TRBV3-2
j_call: TRBJ2-5
d_call: TRBD1
clone_size: NA
cdr3_aa: CASSQRQGAETQYF
cdr3_nt: TGTGCCAGCAGCCAGCGACAGGGGGCAGAGACCCAGTACTTC

v_call: TRBV7-9
j_call: TRBJ1-4
d_call: NA
clone_size: NA
cdr3_aa: CASKEGGKLFF
cdr3_nt: TGTGCCAGCAAAGAGGGGGGAAAACTGTTTTTT

v_call: TRBV28
j_call: TRBJ2-1
d_call: NA
clone_size: NA
cdr3_aa: CASSGNNEQFF
cdr3_nt: TGTGCCAGCAGCGGGAACAATGAGCAGTTCTTC

v_call: TRBV3-1/TRBV3-2
j_call: TRBJ2-5
d_call: NA
clone_size: NA
cdr3_aa: CASSLPGRQETQYF
cdr3_nt: TGTGCCAGCAGCTTGCCGGGACGGCAAGAGACCCAGTACTTC

v_call: TRBV2
j_call: TRBJ1-5
d_call: NA
clone_size: NA
cdr3_aa: CATHGTNSNQPQHF
cdr3_nt: TGTGCCACACACGGGACAAATAGCAATCAGCCCCAGCATTTT

v_call: TRBV3-1/TRBV3-2
j_call: TRBJ2-7
d_call: NA
clone_size: NA
cdr3_aa: CASSPSSYKSYEQYF
cdr3_nt: TGTGCCAGCAGCCCATCGTCGTACAAATCCTACGAGCAGTACTTC

v_call: TRBV28
j_call: TRBJ1-1
d_call: NA
clone_size: NA
cdr3_aa: CASSLSLPEGDTEAFF
cdr3_nt: TGTGCCAGCAGTTTAAGCCTACCCGAAGGGGACACTGAAGCTTTCTTT

v_call: TRBV5-1
j_call: TRBJ1-3
d_call: TRBD1
clone_size: NA
cdr3_aa: CASSPGQGDGNTIYF
cdr3_nt: TGCGCCAGCAGCCCAGGACAGGGGGATGGAAACACCATATATTTT

v_call: TRBV28
j_call: TRBJ2-3
d_call: NA
clone_size: once
cdr3_aa: CASSRRGLYSTDTQYF
cdr3_nt: TGTGCCAGCAGTAGGAGGGGGTTGTATAGCACAGATACGCAGTATTTT

v_call: TRBV30
j_call: TRBJ2-3
d_call: TRBD1
clone_size: NA
cdr3_aa: CAWSADRGLTDTQYF
cdr3_nt: TGTGCCTGGAGTGCGGACAGGGGGCTGACAGATACGCAGTATTTT

v_call: TRBV30
j_call: TRBJ2-3
d_call: NA
clone_size: NA
cdr3_aa: CAGYPHVSASYTDTQYF
cdr3_nt: TGTGCCGGGTACCCTCATGTTTCGGCTAGCTACACAGATACGCAGTATTTT

v_call: TRBV2
j_call: TRBJ2-4
d_call: NA
clone_size: NA
cdr3_aa: CASRSTGLIAKNIQYF
cdr3_nt: TGTGCCAGCAGGAGTACAGGATTAATAGCCAAAAACATTCAGTACTTC

v_call: TRBV2
j_call: TRBJ2-3
d_call: TRBD1
clone_size: NA
cdr3_aa: CASSVRRGTDTQYF
cdr3_nt: TGTGCCAGCAGTGTCCGCAGGGGGACAGATACGCAGTATTTT

v_call: TRBV28
j_call: TRBJ2-1
d_call: NA
clone_size: NA
cdr3_aa: CASAPRGSEDEQFF
cdr3_nt: TGTGCCAGCGCCCCCCGCGGGTCAGAAGATGAGCAGTTCTTC

v_call: TRBV19
j_call: TRBJ1-2
d_call: TRBD1
clone_size: NA
cdr3_aa: CASSGGGYTF
cdr3_nt: TGTGCCAGCTCAGGGGGTGGCTACACCTTC

v_call: TRBV9
j_call: TRBJ1-2
d_call: TRBD1
clone_size: NA
cdr3_aa: CASSVVGQGRNGYTF
cdr3_nt: TGTGCCAGCAGCGTAGTAGGACAGGGAAGGAATGGCTACACCTTC

v_call: TRBV30
j_call: TRBJ1-1
d_call: NA
clone_size: NA
cdr3_aa: CAWSTTGLGTEAFF
cdr3_nt: TGTGCCTGGAGTACCACAGGGTTGGGCACTGAAGCTTTCTTT

v_call: TRBV19
j_call: TRBJ2-2
d_call: NA
clone_size: NA
cdr3_aa: CASSIKGYTGELFF
cdr3_nt: TGTGCCAGTAGTATAAAAGGGTACACCGGGGAGCTGTTTTTT

v_call: TRBV3-1/TRBV3-2
j_call: TRBJ2-4
d_call: NA
clone_size: NA
cdr3_aa: CASSRRGVGDIQYF
cdr3_nt: TGTGCCAGCAGCCGTAGGGGTGTCGGAGACATTCAGTACTTC

v_call: TRBV11-2
j_call: TRBJ1-1
d_call: NA
clone_size: NA
cdr3_aa: CASSAGGGTEAFF
cdr3_nt: TGTGCCAGCAGCGCGGGGGGGGGCACTGAAGCTTTCTTT

v_call: TRBV13
j_call: TRBJ1-2
d_call: NA
clone_size: NA
cdr3_aa: CASSLWGDSLEGYTF
cdr3_nt: TGTGCCAGCAGCTTGTGGGGTGACAGCTTGGAGGGCTACACCTTC

v_call: TRBV6-5
j_call: TRBJ2-3
d_call: NA
clone_size: NA
cdr3_aa: CASSFKGLGTDTQYF
cdr3_nt: TGTGCCAGCAGTTTTAAAGGGTTGGGCACAGATACGCAGTATTTT

v_call: TRBV4-2
j_call: TRBJ2-1
d_call: TRBD2
clone_size: NA
cdr3_aa: CASSHPGTNNEQFF
cdr3_nt: TGTGCCAGCAGCCACCCCGGGACTAACAATGAGCAGTTCTTC

v_call: TRBV6-2/TRBV6-3
j_call: TRBJ1-1
d_call: NA
clone_size: NA
cdr3_aa: CASSYSENTEAFF
cdr3_nt: TGTGCCAGCAGTTACTCGGAGAACACTGAAGCTTTCTTT

v_call: TRBV7-2
j_call: TRBJ1-1
d_call: NA
clone_size: NA
cdr3_aa: CASSRLRGGNTEAFF
cdr3_nt: TGTGCCAGCAGCCGTCTCCGTGGGGGGAACACTGAAGCTTTCTTT

v_call: TRBV7-2
j_call: TRBJ2-1
d_call: TRBD2
clone_size: NA
cdr3_aa: CASSFSGGRHEQFF
cdr3_nt: TGTGCCAGCAGCTTTAGCGGGGGTCGCCATGAGCAGTTCTTC

v_call: TRBV18
j_call: TRBJ2-7
d_call: NA
clone_size: NA
cdr3_aa: CATRMGGQYF
cdr3_nt: TGTGCCACCAGAATGGGGGGGCAGTACTTC

v_call: TRBV7-9
j_call: TRBJ2-4
d_call: NA
clone_size: NA
cdr3_aa: CASSSPLVAKNIQYF
cdr3_nt: TGTGCCAGCAGCTCTCCCTTGGTAGCCAAAAACATTCAGTACTTC

v_call: TRBV28
j_call: TRBJ2-7
d_call: TRBD2
clone_size: once
cdr3_aa: CASSPRLAGNEQYF
cdr3_nt: TGTGCCAGCAGTCCTCGACTAGCGGGAAACGAGCAGTACTTC

v_call: TRBV7-8
j_call: TRBJ2-3
d_call: TRBD2
clone_size: once
cdr3_aa: CASSFPPSGSTDTQYF
cdr3_nt: TGTGCCAGCAGCTTCCCCCCTAGCGGTAGCACAGATACGCAGTATTTT

v_call: TRBV5-4
j_call: TRBJ1-2
d_call: NA
clone_size: NA
cdr3_aa: CASSLRGVNYGYTF
cdr3_nt: TGTGCCAGCAGCTTGAGGGGGGTTAACTATGGCTACACCTTC

v_call: TRBV11-2
j_call: TRBJ1-4
d_call: NA
clone_size: NA
cdr3_aa: CASSLEDSLNEKLFF
cdr3_nt: TGTGCCAGCAGCTTAGAGGACAGCCTTAATGAAAAACTGTTTTTT

v_call: TRBV5-8
j_call: TRBJ2-1
d_call: TRBD2
clone_size: NA
cdr3_aa: CASSPQRGPYNEQFF
cdr3_nt: TGTGCCAGCAGTCCCCAGCGGGGGCCTTACAATGAGCAGTTCTTC

v_call: TRBV13
j_call: TRBJ1-2
d_call: TRBD1
clone_size: once
cdr3_aa: CASSLGQANYGYTF
cdr3_nt: TGTGCCAGCAGCCTGGGACAGGCCAACTATGGCTACACCTTC

v_call: TRBV7-2
j_call: TRBJ2-7
d_call: NA
clone_size: NA
cdr3_aa: CASSLLRNEQYF
cdr3_nt: TGTGCCAGCAGCTTATTGAGGAACGAGCAGTACTTC

v_call: TRBV19
j_call: TRBJ2-3
d_call: TRBD2
clone_size: NA
cdr3_aa: CASSRSSGGVDTQYF
cdr3_nt: TGTGCCAGTAGTAGGTCTAGCGGGGGCGTAGATACGCAGTATTTT

v_call: TRBV30
j_call: TRBJ1-2
d_call: NA
clone_size: NA
cdr3_aa: CAWPGVYGYTF
cdr3_nt: TGTGCCTGGCCGGGAGTCTATGGCTACACCTTC

v_call: TRBV7-2
j_call: TRBJ1-1
d_call: TRBD1
clone_size: NA
cdr3_aa: CASSWTSGTGSTEAFF
cdr3_nt: TGTGCCAGCAGCTGGACCTCCGGGACAGGGAGCACTGAAGCTTTCTTT

v_call: TRBV21-1
j_call: TRBJ2-6
d_call: NA
clone_size: NA
cdr3_aa: CASSILDCNSGANVLTF
cdr3_nt: TGTGCCAGCAGCATCCTGGACTGTAACTCTGGGGCCAACGTCCTGACTTTC

v_call: TRBV6-6
j_call: TRBJ1-3
d_call: TRBD1
clone_size: NA
cdr3_aa: CASRTGGSGNTIYF
cdr3_nt: TGTGCCAGCAGGACAGGGGGATCTGGAAACACCATATATTTT

v_call: TRBV13
j_call: TRBJ1-2
d_call: NA
clone_size: NA
cdr3_aa: CASSSRDTFWGGYTF
cdr3_nt: TGTGCCAGCAGCTCCCGGGACACTTTTTGGGGTGGCTACACCTTC

v_call: TRBV25-1
j_call: TRBJ1-4
d_call: TRBD1
clone_size: NA
cdr3_aa: CASKRQGREKLFF
cdr3_nt: TGTGCCAGCAAACGACAGGGTAGGGAAAAACTGTTTTTT